Shown below are 10 T cell receptor beta chains from a single sample sequenced in a study of regulatory T cells in long-lasting Graves disease. CDR3-region Arm-PCR and iRepertoire HTBI primers produced the TCR beta libraries. TCRdb re-analysed the multiplex PCR reads in MiXCR, keeping a single row per CDR3 protein. The top ten clones hold less than 15% of a sample with approximately 490,000 distinct CDR3 sequences, 15% to 20% of them seen once. The time point: newly diagnosed GD, antithyroid drugs for less than 3 months. Extracted RNA from PBMCs served as the source of the TCR library. The sample was also linked to a second study, of T cells in Graves' hyperthyroidism and ophthalmopathy.

The sample was peripheral blood mononuclear cells (PBMCs), taken at new diagnosis, from a patient treated with antithyroid drugs. These TCRs come from a man aged 35 to 55 with Graves disease.

This clonotype showed up many times. The chain uses TRBV6-2 or TRBV6-3 and TRBJ1-1; tentative D call: TRBD1 (6 bases). The CDR3 loop spans 15 amino acids. Per the germline V gene, CDR1 is MNHEY and CDR2 is SVGEGT. V shed 1 base and J shed 5 bases, with 14 bases lying between them. In DNA, the CDR3 is TGTGCCAGCAGTTACTTACAGGGTGTTGGTACTGAAGCTTTCTTT. This codes for CASSYLQGVGTEAFF.

This chain connects TRBV20-1 to TRBJ2-2; TRBD1 is a possible D gene (5 bases). CDR3 length: 16 residues. In germline, CDR1 is DFQATT, CDR2 SNEGSKA (reference sequence). The V and J ends lost 0 bases and 7 bases respectively, with 18 bases between them. The CDR3 spells CSARDPRQGGGGELFF. CDR3 sequence (DNA): TGCAGTGCTAGAGATCCCAGGCAGGGCGGCGGCGGGGAGCTGTTTTTT.

The table lists this clonotype with many counts. The chain couples TRBV28 to TRBJ2-7, with a weak D call TRBD1 (5 bases). Looked up from germline, CDR1 is MDHEN and CDR2 is SYDVKM. The V gene lost 5 bases and the J gene lost 3 bases, with 11 bases spanning the gap. The CDR3 extends over 13 amino acids. The CDR3 is CASSETDYYEQYF. CDR3 nucleotide sequence: TGTGCCAGCAGTGAGACAGATTACTACGAGCAGTACTTC.

This clonotype appeared a few times. V gene TRBV27 combines with J gene TRBJ2-2; D remains unclear. V shed 6 bases and J shed 6 bases, with 8 bases lying between them. The CDR3 runs to 12 residues. Per the germline V gene, CDR1 is MNHEY and CDR2 is SMNVEV (reference sequence). The CDR3 is CASSRIAGELFF. The CDR3 DNA is TGTGCCAGCAGCCGTATAGCCGGGGAGCTGTTTTTT.

At least ten counts were recorded for this clonotype. This chain links TRBV7-9 with TRBJ2-7; 12 positions match TRBD2. In germline, CDR1 is SEHNR, CDR2 FQNEAQ (reference sequence). This CDR3 has 15 residues. J gave up 2 bases and V 5 bases, and 4 bases lay outside the gene matches. In DNA, the CDR3 is TGTGCCAGCAGCCCGACTAGCGGGAGTACCTACGAGCAGTACTTC. It codes for CASSPTSGSTYEQYF.

This clonotype was found many times. Here the CDR3 DNA reads TGTGCCAGCAGGCCGGGACAGGGAGGAAGGGAGCAGTACTTC. Its translation: CASRPGQGGREQYF. The chain has TRBV27 and TRBJ2-7, with 9 bases matching TRBD1. This CDR3 has 14 amino acids. The germline V gene has CDR1 MNHEY and CDR2 SMNVEV (reference sequence). After removal of 6 bases from V and 7 bases from J, the junction contained 10 bases not matched to a gene.

This clonotype occurred many times. J is TRBJ1-1 and V is TRBV12-3 or TRBV12-4; 11 bases fit TRBD1. Losses at the gene ends were 6 bases for V and 0 bases for J; bases not matched to a gene: 15. CDR3 size: 19 residues. CDR3 bases: TGTGCCAGCAGGTCCACAGTAAGAAGGACAGGGGGCCTGAACACTGAAGCTTTCTTT. As protein: CASRSTVRRTGGLNTEAFF.

The table lists this clonotype with many counts. The CDR3 sequence is CASSASGHFGYTF. The CDR3 DNA reads TGTGCCAGCAGCGCCTCTGGACATTTTGGCTACACCTTC. The J gene is TRBJ1-2, the V gene TRBV11-2; D perhaps matches TRBD1 (5 bases). Germline V lookup: CDR1 SGHAT, CDR2 FQNNGV. The CDR3 consists of 13 residues. Trimming cost V 5 bases and J 7 bases, with 14 bases left between them.

This clonotype was recorded at least ten times. V gene TRBV20-1 combines with J gene TRBJ2-7; D unclear. V shed 7 bases and J shed 0 bases, with 19 bases lying between them. The V gene's germline CDR1 is DFQATT and CDR2 SNEGSKA (reference sequence). This CDR3 is built from 15 residues. CDR3 sequence: CSVGIPAVSSYEQYF. Here the CDR3 DNA reads TGCAGTGTAGGCATCCCCGCGGTTAGCTCCTACGAGCAGTACTTC.

This clonotype has just a few counts. This chain connects TRBV2 to TRBJ2-7, with a possible D match to TRBD2 (5 bases). This CDR3 has 15 residues. From germline, CDR1 is SNHLY and CDR2 FYNNEI. The V end was cut by 1 base, the J end by 0 bases, with 10 bases between. The CDR3 DNA reads as TGTGCCAGCAGTGAAGAGAGCGGAAACTCCTACGAGCAGTACTTC. As protein: CASSEESGNSYEQYF.